The T cell receptor (beta chain) described here comes from a study of cytomegalovirus exposure and HLA in healthy donors. On the study more broadly: From HLA-typed donors, an early data release held some 91 million unique TCRs. Study-wide results and caveats: Some TCR beta chains (164 of them) were listed as cytomegalovirus-associated. Relative to equally common others, HLA-associated TCR beta chains showed greater clonal expansion in a later analysis. There were some public TCRs occurring in many donors, but most TCR sequences were rare.

The CDR3 is 15 residues long. Germline assignment: CDR1 MNHNY and CDR2 SVGAGI (reference sequence). V lost 7 bases and J 1 base, leaving 13 bases between the germline ends. With 60 Vbeta and 13 Jbeta primers, the PCR was carried out. Clones were read by immunoSEQ multiplex PCR, and TCRdb kept only the in-frame ones, dropping some. The profile covers more than 90,000 clones, with around 86% appearing a single time and less than 4.5% taken by the ten largest. A note on this clone: Its antigen is as yet unknown.

This chain links TRBV6-6 with TRBJ2-2; D not resolved. This TCR was recovered from a woman aged 70-85 years in good health and CMV-seropositive. The sequenced sample was PBMCs. CDR3 residues: CASNLGAQNTGELFF. CDR3 sequence (DNA): TGTGCCAGCAACCTAGGAGCGCAGAACACCGGGGAGCTGTTTTTT.